Following are 8 T cell receptor beta chains from one sample sequenced in a study of CD8+CD57+ T cells in acquired aplastic anemia. Genomic DNA acted as the template from which TCR beta VDJ combination and CDR3 sequence profiling were carried out. TCRdb processed the reads anew with MiXCR; each CDR3 protein has one entry. The sample contains about 180,000 distinct CDR3 sequences, approximately 49% of which appear only once. Sequenced sample: sorted CD4+, CD8+, or CD8+CD57+ T cells (not recorded which) from PBMCs. Receptors were obtained from a human donor in good health.

The CDR3 region has the DNA TGTGCCAGCAGTGAAGCTGACAGGGGGAACACCATATATTTT. It is translated as CASSEADRGNTIYF. The J gene is TRBJ1-3, the V gene TRBV12-3 or TRBV12-4, with 9 bases lining up with TRBD1. CDR3 length: 14 residues. The V segment lost 5 bases and the J segment 7 bases; nucleotides outside the gene matches: 6.

This clonotype has just a few counts. CDR3 region: CATSLQGGETQYF. The CDR3 nucleotides are TGTGCCACCAGCCTCCAGGGAGGAGAGACCCAGTACTTC. The chain uses TRBV15 and TRBJ2-5; maybe TRBD2 (6 bases). Germline CDR1 is LNHNV and CDR2 is YYDKDF (reference sequence). Trimming pared 5 bases from V and 4 bases from J, leaving 11 bases between. The CDR3 is 13 residues long.

The chain has TRBV7-2 and TRBJ2-1; the D gene is possibly TRBD2 (6 bases). Germline assignment: CDR1 SGHTA and CDR2 FQGNSA. The CDR3 contains 12 residues. The V end was cut by 4 bases, the J end by 11 bases, with 12 bases between. The CDR3 reads CASSSPGLQQFF. CDR3 DNA sequence: TGTGCCAGCAGCTCGCCGGGACTCCAGCAGTTCTTC.

In its sample, this clonotype was seen many times. V and J are TRBV20-1 and TRBJ1-1; 9 nucleotides align to TRBD1. The CDR3 runs 16 residues. Germline V gene lookup returns CDR1 DFQATT and CDR2 SNEGSKA (reference sequence). V lost 3 bases and J lost 1; bases outside the gene matches: 9. The CDR3 coding sequence is TGCAGTGCTAGGTTTACCGGGACAGGGAAGAACACTGAAGCTTTCTTT. It yields the protein CSARFTGTGKNTEAFF.

This clonotype was observed many times. The chain has TRBV7-8 and TRBJ1-2; tentatively, D is TRBD1 (5 bases). The CDR3 spans 14 residues. From germline, CDR1 is SGHVS and CDR2 FQNEAQ. Trimming shortened V by 5 bases and J by 1 base, and 11 bases separated the two germline ends. CDR3 nucleotide sequence: TGTGCCAGCAGCCGGGTGGGGGTTAACTATGGCTACACCTTC. Amino acid sequence: CASSRVGVNYGYTF.

Details on this clonotype: This may arise from a read error, as a much more abundant clone is one base away. The genes are TRBV7-8 and TRBJ2-3; 12 nucleotides align to TRBD2. The CDR3 runs 15 residues. Germline assignment: CDR1 SGHVS and CDR2 FQNEAQ. The J segment lost 0 bases and the V segment lost 6 bases, leaving 1 base of the junction unmatched. As DNA, the CDR3 is TGTGCCAGCAGGGGGACTAGCGGGAGCACAGATACGCAGTATTTT. It specifies CASRGTSGSTDTQYF.

This clonotype was found many times. The genes are TRBV24-1 and TRBJ2-1; the match to TRBD2 covers 10 bases. From germline, CDR1 is KGHDR and CDR2 SFDVKD. This CDR3 region has 19 residues. V lost 0 bases and J lost 0; bases outside the gene matches: 7. The CDR3 here is CATSDLVPEREGSYNEQFF. The CDR3 DNA reads TGTGCCACCAGTGATTTGGTCCCGGAGCGGGAGGGCTCCTACAATGAGCAGTTCTTC.

The chain links TRBV2 to TRBJ2-1; no firm D call. This CDR3 is built from 13 residues. V lost 6 bases, J lost 7 bases, and 13 bases lay in between. Germline V lookup: CDR1 SNHLY, CDR2 FYNNEI. CDR3 DNA sequence: TGTGCCAGCAGCTTATGGACGAGAAATGAGCAGTTCTTC. It yields the protein CASSLWTRNEQFF. Drawing the rest from reference TRBV2 and TRBJ2-1, the complete variable domain is EPEVTQTPSHQVTQMGQEVILRCVPISNHLYFYWYRQILGQKVEFLVSFYNNEISEKSEIFDDQFSVERPDGSNFTLKIRSTKLEDSAMYFCASSLWTRNEQFFGPGTRLTVL.